The present T cell receptor (beta chain) was sequenced within a study of naive and memory T cell subsets (dated by TCRdb to between 2016 and 2019). Regarding the study in general: Sorted naive and memory T cell subsets from peripheral blood were analyzed in the study using a UMI-based, open-source pipeline for TCR alpha and beta sequencing. The results of the functional CMV T cell responses matched the IgG serology results in every case. RNA was DNase-treated and reverse transcribed with TCR constant-region primers, mostly using SuperScript III. Summary of the overall study and its limitations: In both CD4 and CD8 cells, a rise in Gini index and a fall in Shannon and inverse Simpson diversity were observed from naive through CM, EM and EMRA. A clonotype was defined as a single alpha or beta chain sequence rather than as a paired alpha/beta receptor. The repertoire findings for the naive and memory subsets could not be validated against a ground truth, as none was available. A power law was followed by TCR abundance, with an exponent that differed between naive and memory subsets but was consistent across the three individuals. RNA-based TCR counts may be affected by expression changes linked to T cell activation and differentiation. Once error correction was done, more than 85% of naive TCR sequences showed up just once, which made the naive abundance distributions much steeper than those of the memory subsets.

TCR alpha and beta chain libraries were amplified separately from the second PCR step onward. CMV status of each donor was established by measuring IFNgamma production from CD4+ T cells after fresh PBMCs were stimulated overnight with CMV viral lysate. Using Miltenyi beads, CD4 T cells were first positively selected, and CD8 T cells were then positively selected from the CD4-negative fraction. Cells were stained for CD3, CD4, CD8, CD45RA, CD27 and a live/dead dye and were sorted on a BD Aria II into four subsets based on CD45RA and CD27. Blood came from three healthy volunteers, each fractionated into CD4 and CD8 T cells and then into four differentiation subsets. Approximately 120 ml of peripheral blood was taken from each donor, and PBMC were separated by density-gradient centrifugation on Ficoll-Paque PLUS. Sorted cells were lysed in RLT buffer, and RNA was extracted with a Qiagen RNeasy kit and stored at -80°C.

Counted from cysteine to phenylalanine, this CDR3 has 16 amino acids. Left in the record is the CDR3 DNA by itself, 48 bases read in frame from the first base. V drops 4 bases and J drops 0 bases, leaving 13 bases in between. CDR1 is given as SGHRS and CDR2 as YFSETQ, both from the germline V gene. Remarks on this clonotype: There is no known antigen for this receptor. No much larger clone is present one base from it, and per-base qualities are unavailable.

Library prep was done by UMI-ligation and nested PCR. The beta constant-region primer was an equimolar mix of two oligonucleotides covering both TRBC1 and TRBC2. The ligated cDNA went through four rounds of PCR with nested alpha and beta constant-region primers together with the SP2 primer. A single-stranded oligonucleotide containing the SP2 primer and a 12-nucleotide UMI was joined to the 3' end of the cDNA by T4 RNA ligase 1. The ligation reaction was incubated at 16°C for roughly 19-24 hours. To avoid over-amplification, PCR2 was usually performed as a SYBR Green qPCR and halted once a predetermined threshold was reached. Apart from the first purification, every purification step used Agencourt AMPure XP magnetic beads. Libraries were quantified by Qubit and checked on a TapeStation, with a main peak expected near 650 bp. Pooled libraries were sequenced on an Illumina MiSeq using v2 2x251 paired-end kits, and typically roughly 0.85-2.3 million reads were obtained per sample. Libraries were pooled at about 4 nM per sample, and roughly 4.5-8% PhiX was added to improve cluster recognition. The original pipeline was this. V and J genes were assigned to Demultiplexor-processed FASTQ reads by Decombinator through tag matching, with a single base-pair mismatch being allowed. Collapsinator used UMIs to correct both sequencing errors and frequency errors arising from PCR heterogeneity. CDR3Translator translated TCRs and extracted CDR3s from the conserved cysteine to the FGXG phenylalanine, flagging non-productive sequences. Repertoires were subsampled to equal numbers of UMI-defined TCRs before Gini, Shannon entropy and inverse Simpson indices were calculated. Power-law fits to clonotype abundance distributions were performed by maximum likelihood within the linear range. For one naive CD8 sample, the pipeline and MIGEC produced similar UMI counts, unique TCR numbers and clonal distributions. A set of some 7,000 CMV-associated CDR3 sequences, compiled from VDJdb and a published dataset, was used to search the repertoires. The public reads were reprocessed in TCRdb via fastp at Q25 and MiXCR, keeping in-frame beta chains. Rows are combined by CDR3 protein, so each entry shows the most common genes and DNA. It is TCRdb's table, rather than the study itself, that gives the V and J calls and clone size. The sample records roughly 130,000 distinct CDR3 sequences, over 30% of which are singletons. Of the sample, 0.9% is held by the ten largest clones.

This TCR came from a human donor in good health. In this chain, TRBV5-1 is recombined with TRBJ1-4, with no confidently assigned D gene. The sample comprised central memory CD4+ T cells from blood. This sample's cell subset or site label indicates: central memory, CD45RA- CD27+. At the DNA level, the sequence is TGCGCCAGCAGCCGTGGACGGGGAACAACTAATGAAAAACTGTTTTTT. This gives the protein CASSRGRGTTNEKLFF. With all but the CDR3 taken from the reference TRBV5-1 and TRBJ1-4 genes, the full variable domain is: KAGVTQTPRYLIKTRGQQVTLSCSPISGHRSVSWYQQTPGQGLQFLFEYFSETQRNKGNFPGRFSGRQFSNSRSEMNVSTLELGDSALYLCASSRGRGTTNEKLFFGSGTQLSVL.